This T cell receptor (beta chain) came from a study of cytomegalovirus exposure and HLA in healthy donors. Regarding the study as a whole: CMV serostatus stood as the only immune exposure information on hand.

The donors comprised healthy bone marrow donors. Germline V gene sequence: CDR1 SGHNT, CDR2 YYREEE (reference sequence). This CDR3 is built from 15 residues. Primers included in the PCR were 60 Vbeta and 13 Jbeta primers. The table came from immunoSEQ multiplex PCR; TCRdb's copy has only in-frame clones and leaves some out. The sample shows over 30,000 clones, about nine tenths of them seen only once. This clone was observed a handful of times. Its antigen is undetermined. The germline gene is not matched at one end of the junction; a read error may be the cause. V is TRBV5-4 and J is TRBJ2-2; D not resolved. Sequences were obtained from PBMCs. The sequence derives from a woman in her thirties or forties in good health and CMV-seropositive. CDR3 sequence: CASSQGLENTGELFF. CDR3 in DNA: TGCGCCAGCAGCCAAGGCCTAGAGAACACCGGGGAGCTGTTTTTT.